The clone carrying this T cell receptor beta chain was seen only once. This sample stems from a study of cytomegalovirus exposure and HLA in healthy donors. The PCR had 60 Vbeta and 13 Jbeta primers. Here immunoSEQ multiplex PCR was the method, and the copy in TCRdb shows in-frame clones only, minus some. Of about 150,000 clones listed, 80% are singletons. Germline V gives CDR1 SNHLY, CDR2 FYNNEI. After removal of 7 bases from V and 4 bases from J, the junction contained 2 bases not matched to a gene. The CDR3 is made up of 13 amino acids. The source material was PBMCs. This chain links TRBV2 with TRBJ1-5; 9 bases map to TRBD1. The TCR originated in a man aged 30-40 years in good health and CMV-seropositive. The CDR3 loop is CASKDRGNQPQHF. The CDR3 coding sequence is TGTGCCAGCAAAGACAGGGGGAATCAGCCCCAGCATTTT.